Shown below are 13 T cell receptor beta chains from a single sample sequenced in a study of T cell repertoires in aging, cancer and after chemotherapy. Multiplex touch-down PCR with TRB-A/B primers amplified rearranged V-D-J TRB sequences. TCRdb reprocessed the multiplex PCR reads with MiXCR, giving one entry per CDR3 protein. The sample has about 6,200 distinct CDR3 sequences; 25% to 30% are singletons. The template was genomic DNA from peripheral blood, not RNA. The sequencing input was blood. Every receptor here comes from a human donor in good health.

In DNA form, the CDR3 reads TGTGCCAGCAGCTCAAGCCCGCACGGTACTAGCACAGATACGCAGTATTTT. Translating it yields CASSSSPHGTSTDTQYF. This sequence joins TRBV12-3 or TRBV12-4 and TRBJ2-3; unclear D gene. The CDR3 is 17 residues long. Trimming removed 6 bases at V and 0 bases at J, with 19 bases between.

The chain links TRBV7-2 to TRBJ2-3, with unresolved D. Germline loops: CDR1 SGHTA, CDR2 FQGNSA. V gave up 6 bases and J gave up 2 bases, with 15 bases separating them. The CDR3 sequence is 15 residues long. The CDR3 DNA sequence: TGTGCCAGCAGTATGATTGGTGTGGTCACAGATACGCAGTATTTT. Amino acids: CASSMIGVVTDTQYF.

This clonotype turned up a few times. The chain carries TRBV7-9 and TRBJ2-5; 7 bases match TRBD1. CDR3 length: 14 amino acids. The V gene end was trimmed by 3 bases and the J gene end by 2 bases; junction bases not matched to a gene: 3. CDR1 is SEHNR, CDR2 FQNEAQ, per germline (reference sequence). CDR3 DNA: TGTGCCAGCAGCTTCTCACAGGGGCAAGAGACCCAGTACTTC. It translates to CASSFSQGQETQYF.

This clonotype was seen more than once but under ten times. The V and J genes are TRBV12-3 or TRBV12-4 and TRBJ2-3; the D gene could be TRBD1 or TRBD2 (7 bases each). This CDR3 region has 15 residues. The CDR3 spells CASGTTGDSTDTQYF. In DNA, the CDR3 is TGTGCTAGTGGGACTACAGGGGATAGCACAGATACGCAGTATTTT.

This clonotype qualifies as medium-sized. The rearrangement joins TRBV19 to TRBJ2-1; 10 bases map to TRBD2. V trimming: 3 bases; J trimming: 3 bases; junction bases outside the gene matches: 5. In germline, CDR1 is LNHDA, CDR2 SQIVND (reference sequence). The CDR3 runs 16 residues. CDR3 sequence reads: CASSIRLAGVYNEQFF. The DNA of the CDR3 is TGTGCCAGTAGTATTCGGCTAGCGGGAGTCTACAATGAGCAGTTCTTC. Full variable domain (outside the CDR3, taken from reference TRBV19 and TRBJ2-1): DGGITQSPKYLFRKEGQNVTLSCEQNLNHDAMYWYRQDPGQGLRLIYYSQIVNDFQKGDIAEGYSVSREKKESFPLTVTSAQKNPTAFYLCASSIRLAGVYNEQFFGPGTRLTVL.

The chain carries TRBV13 and TRBJ2-3, with 8 bases lining up with TRBD2. The V gene's germline CDR1 is PRHDT and CDR2 FYEKMQ (reference sequence). This CDR3 comprises 14 residues. V gave up 4 bases and J gave up 5 bases; unmatched junction bases: 5. The CDR3 coding sequence is TGTGCCAGCAGCTACGGACTAGCAATAGATACGCAGTATTTT. It codes for CASSYGLAIDTQYF.

This chain joins TRBV5-1 and TRBJ1-2, with 10 bases matching TRBD1. The CDR3 loop spans 14 amino acids. Germline values: CDR1 SGHRS, CDR2 YFSETQ. V shed 7 bases, J shed 3 bases, and the junction held 6 bases outside the gene matches. The CDR3 DNA reads TGCGCCAGCGGCCGGGACAGGGGAGACTATGGCTACACCTTC. Residues: CASGRDRGDYGYTF.

By sample fraction, this clonotype is medium-sized (0.01 to 0.1%). The rearrangement uses TRBV12-3 or TRBV12-4 and TRBJ1-1; D uncertain. The length of the CDR3 is 14 residues. Trimming left V 3 bases short and J 0 bases short, with 8 bases between. The CDR3, as DNA: TGTGCCAGCAGTTTCCGCGTTATGAACACTGAAGCTTTCTTT. This sequence encodes CASSFRVMNTEAFF.

This clonotype was seen a handful of times. The J gene is TRBJ1-1, the V gene TRBV4-3; D possibly corresponds to TRBD1 (5 bases). The CDR3 contains 13 residues. Germline V gene sequence: CDR1 LGHNA, CDR2 YSLEER. Trimming shortened V by 2 bases and J by 3 bases, and 7 bases separated the two germline ends. The CDR3 DNA sequence: TGCGCCAGCAGCCAACCGGGGGACACTGAAGCTTTCTTT. Amino acid sequence: CASSQPGDTEAFF.

This clonotype is termed medium-sized. The V gene is TRBV7-2, the J gene TRBJ2-1; unclear D gene. V shed 5 bases and J shed 0 bases, with 14 bases lying between them. The CDR3 extends over 16 amino acids. The germline V gene encodes CDR1 SGHTA and CDR2 FQGNSA. CDR3 residues: CASSGSGTNSYNEQFF. CDR3 DNA: TGTGCCAGCAGCGGTTCAGGAACCAACTCCTACAATGAGCAGTTCTTC.

V and J are TRBV25-1 and TRBJ1-1; D gene ambiguous. The CDR3 totals 14 residues. The germline V and J ends were trimmed by 2 bases and 2 bases, with 9 bases remaining between them. Germline loops: CDR1 MGHDK, CDR2 SYGVNS. The CDR3 region is CASSEPRANTEAFF. Here the CDR3 DNA reads TGTGCCAGCAGTGAACCAAGGGCCAACACTGAAGCTTTCTTT.

By share of the sample, this clonotype is medium-sized. The genes are TRBV7-6 and TRBJ2-1; weak D call: TRBD1 (6 bases). This CDR3 is built from 16 residues. Germline lookup yields CDR1 SGHVS and CDR2 FNYEAQ. The V gene lost 1 base and the J gene lost 7 bases, with 17 bases spanning the gap. CDR3 bases: TGTGCCAGCAGCTTAGAAGTCTTGGGGCAGGGGAATGAGCAGTTCTTC. Protein sequence: CASSLEVLGQGNEQFF. The whole variable domain, filled in from reference TRBV7-6 and TRBJ2-1, reads GAGVSQSPRYKVTKRGQDVALRCDPISGHVSLYWYRQALGQGPEFLTYFNYEAQQDKSGLPNDRFSAERPEGSISTLTIQRTEQRDSAMYRCASSLEVLGQGNEQFFGPGTRLTVL.

In this sample, this clonotype is medium-sized. V and J are TRBV19 and TRBJ2-2; a weak D match, TRBD1 (5 bases). V was trimmed by 3 bases and J by 6 bases, leaving 8 bases between them. The germline V gene encodes CDR1 LNHDA and CDR2 SQIVND (reference sequence). The CDR3 totals 13 residues. The CDR3 DNA reads as TGTGCCAGTAGTATGGGGCTAGCCGGGGAGCTGTTTTTT. Protein sequence: CASSMGLAGELFF. The full variable domain, rest sourced from reference TRBV19 and TRBJ2-2, is DGGITQSPKYLFRKEGQNVTLSCEQNLNHDAMYWYRQDPGQGLRLIYYSQIVNDFQKGDIAEGYSVSREKKESFPLTVTSAQKNPTAFYLCASSMGLAGELFFGEGSRLTVL.